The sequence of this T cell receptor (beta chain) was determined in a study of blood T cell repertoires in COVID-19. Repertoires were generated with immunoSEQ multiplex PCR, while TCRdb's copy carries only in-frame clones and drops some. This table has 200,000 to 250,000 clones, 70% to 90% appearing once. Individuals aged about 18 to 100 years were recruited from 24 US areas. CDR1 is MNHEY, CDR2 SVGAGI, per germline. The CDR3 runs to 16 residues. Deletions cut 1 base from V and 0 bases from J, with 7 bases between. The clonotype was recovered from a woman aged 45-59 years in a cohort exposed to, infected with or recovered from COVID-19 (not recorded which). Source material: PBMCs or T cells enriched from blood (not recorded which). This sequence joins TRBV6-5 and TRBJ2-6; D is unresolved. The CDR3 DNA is TGTGCCAGCAGTTACTATGGGCCCTCTGGGGCCAACGTCCTGACTTTC. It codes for CASSYYGPSGANVLTF.